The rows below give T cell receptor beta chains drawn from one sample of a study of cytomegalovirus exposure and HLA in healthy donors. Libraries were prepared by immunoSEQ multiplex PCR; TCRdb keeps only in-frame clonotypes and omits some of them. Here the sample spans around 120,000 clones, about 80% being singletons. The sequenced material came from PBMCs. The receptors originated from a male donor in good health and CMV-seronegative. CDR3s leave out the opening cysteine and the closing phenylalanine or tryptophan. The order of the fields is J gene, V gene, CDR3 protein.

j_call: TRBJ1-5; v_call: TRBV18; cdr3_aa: ASSPRGDQPQH
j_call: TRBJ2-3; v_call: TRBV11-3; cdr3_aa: ASSPRQGFADTQY
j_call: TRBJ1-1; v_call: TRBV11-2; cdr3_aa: ASSPYTAEAF
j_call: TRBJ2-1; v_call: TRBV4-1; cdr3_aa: ASSQVAGGAFGEQF
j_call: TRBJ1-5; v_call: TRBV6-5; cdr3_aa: ASSPGQGDGQPQH
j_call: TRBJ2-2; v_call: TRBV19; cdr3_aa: ASSRAGGPHTGELF
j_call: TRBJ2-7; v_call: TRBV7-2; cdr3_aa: ASSLIAGGLYEQY
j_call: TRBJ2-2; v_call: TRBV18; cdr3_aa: ASSPLPGLAGSTGELF
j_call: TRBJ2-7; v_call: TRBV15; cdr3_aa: ATSRESPEQY
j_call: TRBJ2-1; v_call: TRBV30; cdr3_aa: AWSVLAGGYNEQF
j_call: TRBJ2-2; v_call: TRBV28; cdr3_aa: ASRNSGGDTGELF
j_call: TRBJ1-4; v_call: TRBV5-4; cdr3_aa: ASSTPGQGAEKLF
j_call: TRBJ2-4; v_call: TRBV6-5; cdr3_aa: ASSPSRGTKNIQY
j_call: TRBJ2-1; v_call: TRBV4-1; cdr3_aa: ASSRQGPNREQF
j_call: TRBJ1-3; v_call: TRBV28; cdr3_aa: ASSLPGTAGNTIY
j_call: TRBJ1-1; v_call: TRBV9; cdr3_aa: ASSVGSLGWMDTEAF
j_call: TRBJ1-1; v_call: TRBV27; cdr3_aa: ASSLQQFFMNTEAF
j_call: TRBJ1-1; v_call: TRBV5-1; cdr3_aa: ASSLVVDREAF
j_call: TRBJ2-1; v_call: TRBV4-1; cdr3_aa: ASSQEGTGAHNEQF
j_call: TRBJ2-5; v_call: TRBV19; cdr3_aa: ASSPRTGYGETQY
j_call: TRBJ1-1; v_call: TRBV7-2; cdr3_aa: ASSRTGSITEAF
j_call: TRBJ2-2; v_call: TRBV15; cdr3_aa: ATSRDRINTGELF
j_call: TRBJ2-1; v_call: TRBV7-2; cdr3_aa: ASSLSSGSYNEQF
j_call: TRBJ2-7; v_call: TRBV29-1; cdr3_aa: SAAPSGLNEQY
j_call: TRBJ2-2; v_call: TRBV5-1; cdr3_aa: ASSLIPGGSGGELF
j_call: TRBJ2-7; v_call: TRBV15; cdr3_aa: ATSRDPGGSYEQY
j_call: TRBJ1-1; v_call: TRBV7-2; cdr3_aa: ASSLDYWPGWVLGTEAF
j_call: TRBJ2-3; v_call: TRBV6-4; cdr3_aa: ASSDGGGATDTQY
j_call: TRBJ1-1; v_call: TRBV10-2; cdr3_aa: ASSRVWNTEAF
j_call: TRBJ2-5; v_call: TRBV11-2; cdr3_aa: ASRPGGEGTQY
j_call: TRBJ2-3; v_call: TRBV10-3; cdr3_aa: AISRTDSTDTQY
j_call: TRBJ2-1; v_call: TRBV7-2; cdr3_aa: ASSFNSGSNNEQF
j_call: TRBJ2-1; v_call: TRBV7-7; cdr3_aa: ASSLGATVVHEQF
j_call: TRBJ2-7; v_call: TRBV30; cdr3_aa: AWTGGRLAGVGEQY
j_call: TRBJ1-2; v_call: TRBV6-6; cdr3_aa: ASSKGGERGYT
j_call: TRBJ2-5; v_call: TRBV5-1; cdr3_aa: ASSLAVGGQKETQY
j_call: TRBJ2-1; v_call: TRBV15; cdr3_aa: ATSGKRDSYNEQF
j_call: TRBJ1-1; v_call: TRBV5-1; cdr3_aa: ASSLGGLRQQRARGKEAF
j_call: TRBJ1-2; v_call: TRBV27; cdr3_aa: ASSLSWGVNYGYT
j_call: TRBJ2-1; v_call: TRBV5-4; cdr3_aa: ASSPTIGASEVGNEQF
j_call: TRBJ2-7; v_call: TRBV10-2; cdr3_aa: ASAEGGTYEQY
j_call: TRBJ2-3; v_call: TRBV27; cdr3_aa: ASSLFSVRIRTDTQY
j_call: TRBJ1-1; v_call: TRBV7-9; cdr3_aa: ASSSYTGDTEAF
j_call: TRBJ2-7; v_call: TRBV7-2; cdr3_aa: ASSLDRRIYEQY
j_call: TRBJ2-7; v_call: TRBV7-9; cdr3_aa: ASSPRDRAYEQY
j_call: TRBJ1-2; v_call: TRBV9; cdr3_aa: ASSVGGISGYT
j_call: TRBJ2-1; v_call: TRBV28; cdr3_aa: ASTSSGSYNEQF
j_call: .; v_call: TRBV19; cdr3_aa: ASSFSGASSYEQY
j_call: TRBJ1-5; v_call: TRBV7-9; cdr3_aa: ASSAFNNQPQH
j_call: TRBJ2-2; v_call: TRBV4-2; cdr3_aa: ASSREGRLSGTTDTGELF
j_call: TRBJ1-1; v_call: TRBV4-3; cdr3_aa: ASSQGLAPNTEAF
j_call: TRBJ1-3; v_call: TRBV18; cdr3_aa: ASSQKGSGNTIY
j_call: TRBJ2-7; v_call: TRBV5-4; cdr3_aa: ASSRSMDEQY
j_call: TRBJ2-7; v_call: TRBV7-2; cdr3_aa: ASSHGGREQY
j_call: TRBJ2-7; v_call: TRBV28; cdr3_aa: ASSPGQAPYEQY
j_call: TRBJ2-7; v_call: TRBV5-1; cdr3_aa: ASSSGSRGFWEQY
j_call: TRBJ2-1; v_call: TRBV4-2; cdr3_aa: ASSQDGTREGSEQF
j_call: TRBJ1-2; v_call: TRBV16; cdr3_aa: ASSQSKGQGYGYT
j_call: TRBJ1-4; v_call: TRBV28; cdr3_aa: ASSAGRATNEKLF
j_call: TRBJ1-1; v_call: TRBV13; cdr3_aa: ASSLRVSTEAF